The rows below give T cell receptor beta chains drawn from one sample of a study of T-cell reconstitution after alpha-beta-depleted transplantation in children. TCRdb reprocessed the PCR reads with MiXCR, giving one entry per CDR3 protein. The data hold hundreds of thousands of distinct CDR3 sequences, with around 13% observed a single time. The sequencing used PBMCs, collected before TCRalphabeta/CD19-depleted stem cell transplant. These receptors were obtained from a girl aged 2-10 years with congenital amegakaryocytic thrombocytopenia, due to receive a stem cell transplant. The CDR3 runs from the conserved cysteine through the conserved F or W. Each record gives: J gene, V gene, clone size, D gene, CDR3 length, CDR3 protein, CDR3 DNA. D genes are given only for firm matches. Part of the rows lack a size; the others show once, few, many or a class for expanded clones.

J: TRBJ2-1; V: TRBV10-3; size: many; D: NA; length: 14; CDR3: CAAGGQIDYNEQFF; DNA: TGTGCCGCCGGGGGACAGATAGACTACAATGAGCAGTTCTTC
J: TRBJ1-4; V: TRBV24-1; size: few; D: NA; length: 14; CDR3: CATSDSALNEKLFF; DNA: TGTGCCACCAGTGATTCGGCTCTTAATGAAAAACTGTTTTTT
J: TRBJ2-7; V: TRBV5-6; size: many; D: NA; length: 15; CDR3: CASSQQGYIRGEQYF; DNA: TGTGCCAGCAGCCAACAGGGATATATCCGGGGCGAGCAGTACTTC
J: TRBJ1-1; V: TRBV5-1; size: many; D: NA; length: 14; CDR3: CASSLEVGGTEAFF; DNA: TGCGCCAGCAGCTTGGAAGTAGGGGGCACTGAAGCTTTCTTT
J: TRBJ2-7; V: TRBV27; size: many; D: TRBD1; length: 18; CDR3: CASSSHILTGVGVREQYF; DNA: TGTGCCAGCAGTTCCCACATTTTGACAGGGGTAGGGGTAAGGGAGCAGTACTTC
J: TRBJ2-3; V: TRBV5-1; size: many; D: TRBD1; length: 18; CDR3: CASKIVAPGGDYTDTQYF; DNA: TGCGCCAGCAAAATTGTGGCACCAGGGGGCGATTACACAGATACGCAGTATTTT
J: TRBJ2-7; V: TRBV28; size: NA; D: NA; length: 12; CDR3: CASLDQTYEQYF; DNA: TGTGCCAGCTTGGACCAAACCTACGAGCAGTACTTC
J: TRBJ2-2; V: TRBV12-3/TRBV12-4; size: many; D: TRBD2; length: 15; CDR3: CASGVAGEETGELFF; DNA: TGTGCCAGCGGAGTAGCGGGAGAAGAAACCGGGGAGCTGTTTTTT
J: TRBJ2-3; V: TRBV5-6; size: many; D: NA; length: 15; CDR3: CASSLVLQSTDTQYF; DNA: TGTGCCAGCAGCTTGGTACTACAGAGCACAGATACGCAGTATTTT
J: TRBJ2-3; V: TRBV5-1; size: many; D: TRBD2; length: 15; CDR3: CASSLLGTRADTQYF; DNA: TGCGCCAGCAGCCTTCTGGGGACTAGAGCAGATACGCAGTATTTT
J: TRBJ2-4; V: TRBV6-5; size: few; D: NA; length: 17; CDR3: CASSYSIPNRAKNIQYF; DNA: TGTGCCAGCAGTTACTCGATCCCAAACAGAGCCAAAAACATTCAGTACTTC
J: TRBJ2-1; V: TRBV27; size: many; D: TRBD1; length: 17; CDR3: CASSFGGGTGGYNEQFF; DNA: TGTGCCAGCAGTTTTGGTGGAGGAACAGGGGGCTACAATGAGCAGTTCTTC
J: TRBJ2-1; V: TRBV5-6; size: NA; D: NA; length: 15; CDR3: CASSFLGEFYNEQFF; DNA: TGTGCCAGCAGCTTTTTGGGAGAATTCTACAATGAGCAGTTCTTC
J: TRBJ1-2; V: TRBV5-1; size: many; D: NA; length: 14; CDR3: CASREAGTLHGYTF; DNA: TGCGCCAGCAGGGAAGCCGGGACACTCCATGGCTACACCTTC
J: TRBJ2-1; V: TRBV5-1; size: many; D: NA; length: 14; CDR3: CASSLDRGYNEQFF; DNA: TGCGCCAGCAGCTTGGATCGGGGCTACAATGAGCAGTTCTTC
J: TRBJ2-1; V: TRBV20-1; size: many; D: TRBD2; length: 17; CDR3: CSARGTSGTTAYNEQFF; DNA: TGCAGTGCTAGAGGGACTAGCGGAACCACAGCCTACAATGAGCAGTTCTTC
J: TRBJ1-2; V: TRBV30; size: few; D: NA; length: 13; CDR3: CAWSSGDANGYTF; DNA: TGTGCCTGGAGTTCCGGAGATGCTAATGGCTACACCTTC
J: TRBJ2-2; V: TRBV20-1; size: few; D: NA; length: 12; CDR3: CSARGLSGELFF; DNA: TGCAGTGCTAGAGGTTTGTCCGGGGAGCTGTTTTTT
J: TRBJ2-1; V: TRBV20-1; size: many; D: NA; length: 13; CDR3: CSQRRRTFNEQFF; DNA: TGCAGCCAAAGGAGGCGGACCTTCAATGAGCAGTTCTTC
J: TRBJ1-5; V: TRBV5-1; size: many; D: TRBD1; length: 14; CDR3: CASSLGTAGQPQHF; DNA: TGCGCCAGCAGCCTAGGGACAGCGGGCCAGCCCCAGCATTTT
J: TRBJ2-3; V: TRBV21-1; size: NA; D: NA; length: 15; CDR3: CASSSASCCADTQYF; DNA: TGTGCCAGCAGCTCGGCTTCCTGCTGTGCAGATACGCAGTATTTT
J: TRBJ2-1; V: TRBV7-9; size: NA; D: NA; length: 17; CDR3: CASSLPLGLVSYNEQFF; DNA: TGTGCCAGCAGCTTACCTCTCGGGCTAGTCTCCTACAATGAGCAGTTCTTC
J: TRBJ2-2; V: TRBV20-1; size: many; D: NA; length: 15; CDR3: CSARLVAANTGELFF; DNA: TGCAGTGCCAGACTAGTCGCGGCAAACACCGGGGAGCTGTTTTTT
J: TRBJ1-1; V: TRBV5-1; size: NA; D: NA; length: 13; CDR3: CASSWSVNTEAFF; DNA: TGCGCCAGCAGCTGGTCAGTGAACACTGAAGCTTTCTTT
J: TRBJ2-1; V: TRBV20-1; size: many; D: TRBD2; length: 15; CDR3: CSARDRSGLGNEQFF; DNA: TGCAGTGCTAGAGATCGTAGCGGGCTTGGAAATGAGCAGTTCTTC
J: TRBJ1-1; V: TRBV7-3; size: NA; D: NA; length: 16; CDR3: CASSLGGGRMNTEAFF; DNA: TGTGCCAGCAGCTTAGGAGGGGGGCGCATGAACACTGAAGCTTTCTTT
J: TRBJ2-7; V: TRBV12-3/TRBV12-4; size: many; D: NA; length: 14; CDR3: CASSLGWGSNEQYF; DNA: TGTGCCAGCAGTCTTGGTTGGGGGTCGAACGAGCAGTACTTC
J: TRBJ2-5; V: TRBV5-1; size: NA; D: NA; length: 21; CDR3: CASSPTPYWWSDGDSRETQYF; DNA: TGCGCCAGCAGCCCGACCCCCTACTGGTGGTCAGATGGGGACTCCAGAGAGACCCAGTACTTC
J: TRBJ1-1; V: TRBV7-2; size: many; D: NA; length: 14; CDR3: CASSLAAWNTEAFF; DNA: TGTGCCAGCAGCTTAGCAGCGTGGAACACTGAAGCTTTCTTT
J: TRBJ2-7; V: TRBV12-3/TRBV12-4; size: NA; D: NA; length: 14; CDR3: CASSNLAAPYEQYF; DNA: TGTGCCAGCAGCAACCTCGCGGCCCCGTATGAGCAGTACTTC
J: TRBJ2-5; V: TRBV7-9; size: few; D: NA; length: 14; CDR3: CASSLTVRGETQYF; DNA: TGTGCCAGCAGCTTAACGGTCAGGGGAGAGACCCAGTACTTC
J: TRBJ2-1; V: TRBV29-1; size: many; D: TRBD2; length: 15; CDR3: CSVEGTSGSYNEQFF; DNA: TGCAGCGTTGAGGGTACTAGCGGAAGCTACAATGAGCAGTTCTTC
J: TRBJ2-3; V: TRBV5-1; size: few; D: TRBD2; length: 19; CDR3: CASSLRVGLAGAGTDTQYF; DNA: TGCGCCAGCAGCTTGAGAGTTGGGCTAGCGGGAGCGGGCACAGATACGCAGTATTTT
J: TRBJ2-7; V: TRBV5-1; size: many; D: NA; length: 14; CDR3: CASSYRRLQYEQYF; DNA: TGCGCCAGCAGCTACCGGCGGTTGCAATACGAGCAGTACTTC
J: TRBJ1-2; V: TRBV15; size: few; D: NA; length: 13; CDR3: CATSRAGPYGYTF; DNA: TGTGCCACCAGCAGGGCGGGCCCCTATGGCTACACCTTC
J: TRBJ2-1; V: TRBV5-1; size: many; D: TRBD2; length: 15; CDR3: CASSLRPSGYNEQFF; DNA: TGCGCCAGCAGCTTGAGGCCTAGCGGCTACAATGAGCAGTTCTTC
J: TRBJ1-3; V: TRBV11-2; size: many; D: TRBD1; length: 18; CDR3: CASSWDRGKWSSGNTIYF; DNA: TGTGCCAGCAGCTGGGACAGGGGGAAGTGGAGCTCTGGAAACACCATATATTTT
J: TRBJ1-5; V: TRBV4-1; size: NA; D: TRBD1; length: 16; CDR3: CASSQGTGYSNQPQHF; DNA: TGCGCCAGCAGCCAGGGGACAGGATATAGCAATCAGCCCCAGCATTTT
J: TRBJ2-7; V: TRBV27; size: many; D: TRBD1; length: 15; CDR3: CASSLYGTGFYEQYF; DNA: TGTGCCAGCAGTTTATACGGGACAGGTTTCTACGAGCAGTACTTC
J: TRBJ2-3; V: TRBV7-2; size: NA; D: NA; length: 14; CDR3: CASSSASGTDTQYF; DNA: TGTGCCAGCAGCTCCGCTAGCGGCACAGATACGCAGTATTTT
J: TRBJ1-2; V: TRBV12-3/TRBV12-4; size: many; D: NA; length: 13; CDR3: CASNTGTAYGYTF; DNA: TGTGCCAGCAATACCGGGACTGCCTATGGCTACACCTTC
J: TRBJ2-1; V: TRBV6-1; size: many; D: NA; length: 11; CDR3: CASVADNEQFF; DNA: TGTGCCAGTGTAGCGGACAATGAGCAGTTCTTC
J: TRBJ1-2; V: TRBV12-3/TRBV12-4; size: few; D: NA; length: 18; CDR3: CASSSHLLVDKGNYGYTF; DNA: TGTGCCAGCAGTTCCCACCTACTCGTCGACAAGGGGAACTATGGCTACACCTTC
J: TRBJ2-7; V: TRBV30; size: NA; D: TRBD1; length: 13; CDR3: CAWMVTGAYEQYF; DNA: TGTGCCTGGATGGTGACAGGGGCCTACGAGCAGTACTTC
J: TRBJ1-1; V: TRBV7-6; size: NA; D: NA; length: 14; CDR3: CASSSALKNTEAFF; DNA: TGTGCCAGCAGCTCCGCTTTGAAGAACACTGAAGCTTTCTTT
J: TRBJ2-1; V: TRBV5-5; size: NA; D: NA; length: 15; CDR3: CASSPWSLAQNEQFF; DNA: TGTGCCAGCAGCCCGTGGTCCTTAGCGCAAAATGAGCAGTTCTTC
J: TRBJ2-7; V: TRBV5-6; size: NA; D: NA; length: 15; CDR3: CASSPYLALPYEQYF; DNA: TGTGCCAGCAGCCCGTATCTGGCTCTCCCCTACGAGCAGTACTTC
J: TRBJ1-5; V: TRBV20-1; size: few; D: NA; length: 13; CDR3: CSALKLSGQPQHF; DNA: TGCAGTGCCCTCAAGCTGTCAGGTCAGCCCCAGCATTTT
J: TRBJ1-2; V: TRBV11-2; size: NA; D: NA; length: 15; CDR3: CASRLAGGEFYGYTF; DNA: TGTGCCAGCAGGCTTGCGGGGGGCGAATTCTATGGCTACACCTTC
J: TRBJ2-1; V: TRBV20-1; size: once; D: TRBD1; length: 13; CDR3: CSAEIYRGNEQFF; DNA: TGCAGTGCTGAAATATACAGGGGGAATGAGCAGTTCTTC
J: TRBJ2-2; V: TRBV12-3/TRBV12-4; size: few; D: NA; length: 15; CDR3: CASSYPPLREGELFF; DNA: TGTGCCAGCAGTTACCCCCCTCTTCGTGAGGGGGAGCTGTTTTTT
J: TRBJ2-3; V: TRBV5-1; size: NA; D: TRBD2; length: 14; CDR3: CASTRLAATDTQYF; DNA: TGCGCCAGCACAAGACTAGCGGCCACAGATACGCAGTATTTT
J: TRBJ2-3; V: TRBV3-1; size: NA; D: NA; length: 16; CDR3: CASSHAGKSGADTQYF; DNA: TGTGCCAGCAGCCACGCCGGAAAAAGTGGAGCCGATACGCAGTATTTT
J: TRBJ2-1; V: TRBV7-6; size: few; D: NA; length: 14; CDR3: CASSLAYYGNEQFF; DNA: TGTGCCAGCAGCTTAGCTTATTATGGCAATGAGCAGTTCTTC
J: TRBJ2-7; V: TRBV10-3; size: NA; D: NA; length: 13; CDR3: CAIRQGTSYEQYF; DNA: TGTGCCATCAGGCAGGGCACTTCCTACGAGCAGTACTTC